This T cell receptor (beta chain) originates from a study of T cells in Graves' hyperthyroidism and ophthalmopathy. General study results and limits: Progression to ophthalmopathy was predicted a median of roughly 6.8 months early.

Subjects with ophthalmopathy showed a Clinical Activity Score no lower than 3, a NOSPECS grade no lower than 4, and a duration shorter than 3 months. From RNA transcripts, TCR beta CDR3 regions were amplified. Using the HTBI primer set, a first-round RT-PCR was run on the TCR CDR3. TCRdb itself ran the multiplex PCR reads through MiXCR, one entry per CDR3 protein. The sample lists about 290,000 distinct CDR3 sequences; about 15% were seen once. The table lists this clonotype with many counts. What it recognizes is unknown. Germline-derived CDR1 and CDR2 are SGHDT and YYEEEE. V was trimmed by 3 bases and J by 11 bases, leaving 12 bases between them. The CDR3 runs to 11 residues.

The V gene is TRBV5-6, the J gene TRBJ2-7; the D is unclear. The sequenced material came from blood. This TCR was sampled from a woman in her sixties with Graves' ophthalmopathy. In nucleotides, the CDR3 is TGTGCCAGCAGCTCCTATTACGATGAGTACTTC. This translates into CASSSYYDEYF.